Detailed here is one TCR beta chain. Its antigen is unknown. The data are from a study of cytomegalovirus exposure and HLA in healthy donors. The PCR made use of 60 Vbeta and 13 Jbeta primers. Measured with immunoSEQ multiplex PCR; TCRdb has only the in-frame clones, and not every one. Of some 100,000 clones listed, roughly 79% are singletons. Findings and caveats of the study: What TCR beta sequences reportedly achieved was accurate prediction of HLA-A and HLA-B alleles in most subjects.

Germline V CDR1 and CDR2: SGHTA, FQGNSA. This CDR3 has 15 residues. V dropped 5 bases and J dropped 4; count of bases not matched to a gene: 6. This chain uses TRBV7-2 with TRBJ2-5, with 11 bases identical to TRBD2. The clonotype was recovered from a woman aged 50 to 60 in good health and CMV-seropositive. The sample consisted of PBMCs. CDR3: CASSQTSGKAETQYF. The CDR3 DNA reads TGTGCCAGCAGCCAGACTAGCGGGAAGGCAGAGACCCAGTACTTC.